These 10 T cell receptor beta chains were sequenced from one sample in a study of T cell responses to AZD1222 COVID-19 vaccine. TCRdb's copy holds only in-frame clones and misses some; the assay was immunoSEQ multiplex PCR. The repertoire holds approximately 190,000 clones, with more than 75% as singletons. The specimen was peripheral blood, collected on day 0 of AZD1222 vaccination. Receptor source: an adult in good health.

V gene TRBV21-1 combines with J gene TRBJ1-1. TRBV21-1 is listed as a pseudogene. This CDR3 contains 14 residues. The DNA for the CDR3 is TGTGCCAGCGATATACTGGACGGAAACACTGAAGCTTTCTTT. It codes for CASDILDGNTEAFF.

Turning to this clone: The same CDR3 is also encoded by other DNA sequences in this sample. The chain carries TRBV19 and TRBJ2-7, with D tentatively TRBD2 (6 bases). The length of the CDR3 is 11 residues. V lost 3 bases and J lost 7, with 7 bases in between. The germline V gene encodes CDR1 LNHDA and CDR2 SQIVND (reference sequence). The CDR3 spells CASSIGGEQYF. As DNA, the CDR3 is TGTGCCAGTAGTATCGGGGGAGAGCAGTACTTC.

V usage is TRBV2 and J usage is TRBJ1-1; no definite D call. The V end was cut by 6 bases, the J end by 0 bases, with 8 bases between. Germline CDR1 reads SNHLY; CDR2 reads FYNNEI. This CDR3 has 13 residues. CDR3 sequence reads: CASRADMNTEAFF. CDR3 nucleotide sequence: TGTGCCAGCAGGGCAGACATGAACACTGAAGCTTTCTTT.

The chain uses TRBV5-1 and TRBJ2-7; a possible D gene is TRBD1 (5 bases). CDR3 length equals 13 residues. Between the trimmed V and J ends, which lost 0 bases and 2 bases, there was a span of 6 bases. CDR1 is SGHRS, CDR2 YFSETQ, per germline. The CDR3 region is CASSLVDTYEQYF. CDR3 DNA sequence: TGCGCCAGCAGCTTGGTGGACACCTACGAGCAGTACTTC.

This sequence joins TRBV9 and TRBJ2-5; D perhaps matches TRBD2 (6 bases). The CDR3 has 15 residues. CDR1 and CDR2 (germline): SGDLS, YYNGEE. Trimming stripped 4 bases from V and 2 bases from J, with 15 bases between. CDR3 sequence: CASSSRPDYQETQYF. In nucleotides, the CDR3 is TGTGCCAGCAGCTCGCGACCGGACTATCAAGAGACCCAGTACTTC.

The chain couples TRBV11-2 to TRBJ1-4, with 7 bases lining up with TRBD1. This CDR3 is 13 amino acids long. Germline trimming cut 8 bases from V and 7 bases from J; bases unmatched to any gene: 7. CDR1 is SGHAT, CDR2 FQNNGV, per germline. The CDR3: CASGKGAREKLFF. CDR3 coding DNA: TGTGCCAGCGGCAAGGGGGCGCGTGAAAAACTGTTTTTT.

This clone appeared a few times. The CDR3 DNA is TGCAGCGTAAGGATTGGTGAAAAACTGTTTTTT. This gives the protein CSVRIGEKLFF. The chain recombines TRBV29-1 with TRBJ1-4, with unresolved D. Looked up from germline, CDR1 is SQVTM and CDR2 is ANQGSEA. V was trimmed by 6 bases and J by 7 bases, leaving 9 bases between them. The CDR3 sequence is 11 residues long.

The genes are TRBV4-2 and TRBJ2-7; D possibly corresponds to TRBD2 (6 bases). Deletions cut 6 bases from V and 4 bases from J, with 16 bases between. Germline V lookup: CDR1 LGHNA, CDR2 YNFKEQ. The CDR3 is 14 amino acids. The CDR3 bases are TGTGCCAGCAGTGACGGCTTAGGGAGGTACGAGCAGTACTTC. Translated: CASSDGLGRYEQYF.

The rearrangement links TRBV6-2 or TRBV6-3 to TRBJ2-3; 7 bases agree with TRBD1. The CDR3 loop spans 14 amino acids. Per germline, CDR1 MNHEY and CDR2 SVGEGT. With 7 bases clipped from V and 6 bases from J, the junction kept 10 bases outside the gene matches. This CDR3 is CASTPTGWSDTQYF. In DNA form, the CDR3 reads TGTGCCAGCACCCCGACAGGGTGGTCTGATACGCAGTATTTT.

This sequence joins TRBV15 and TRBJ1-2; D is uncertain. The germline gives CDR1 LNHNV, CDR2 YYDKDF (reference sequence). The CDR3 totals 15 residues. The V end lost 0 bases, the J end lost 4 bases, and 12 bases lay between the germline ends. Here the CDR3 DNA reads TGTGCCACCAGCAGAGATCTCAGGAGTGGCTATGGCTACACCTTC. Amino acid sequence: CATSRDLRSGYGYTF. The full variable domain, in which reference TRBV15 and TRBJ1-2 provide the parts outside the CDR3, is DAMVIQNPRYQVTQFGKPVTLSCSQTLNHNVMYWYQQKSSQAPKLLFHYYDKDFNNEADTPDNFQSRRPNTSFCFLDIRSPGLGDTAMYLCATSRDLRSGYGYTFGSGTRLTVV.